The clone carrying this T cell receptor (beta chain) was seen ten or more times. The antigen is undetermined. CDR1 and CDR2 (germline): LGHDT, YNNKEL (reference sequence). The CDR3 covers 16 residues. With 4 bases clipped from V and 4 bases from J, the junction kept 10 bases outside the gene matches. The data stem from a study of molecular identifiers for immune sequencing clone quantification. Regarding the study as a whole: Clones above 20 RNA copies held over 98% of effector molecules, under 1% in naive cells.

A single record per CDR3 protein comes from TCRdb applying MiXCR to the PCR reads. This sample has some 94,000 distinct CDR3 sequences, with 20% to 25% found just once. The genes are TRBV3-1 and TRBJ2-3; TRBD2 matches 8 bases. The sequencing sample was made of naive CD8+ T cells from blood, with Jurkat cell RNA spiked in. As for subset: FACS-sorted CD8+CD4-CCR7+CD45RA+ naive T cells. This receptor was identified in a human donor in good health. Some libraries in this study had Jurkat cell RNA spiked in. The CDR3 DNA reads as TGTGCCAGCAGCCCCGGACTAGCTCACAAGCCAGATACGCAGTATTTT. Translated, it gives CASSPGLAHKPDTQYF.